This passage covers 25 T cell receptor beta chains from one sample sequenced in a study of PD-1 blockade in classical Hodgkin lymphoma. Time point of the sample: cycle 4 day 1 (C4D1), after five to seven weeks of nivolumab. Autologous stem cell transplantation was followed by relapse in every patient, and brentuximab vedotin exposure varied. This table comes from immunoSEQ multiplex PCR, and its TCRdb copy is limited to in-frame clones, with some not included. The sample shows about 31,000 clones, 81% of them seen only once. The sample consisted of peripheral blood mononuclear cells (PBMCs), taken before the fourth cycle of nivolumab. All receptors derive from a human donor with classical Hodgkin lymphoma.

This clone was counted a few times. The V call is TRBV19, the J call TRBJ1-2; maybe TRBD1 (5 bases). Germline CDR1 and CDR2: LNHDA and SQIVND (reference sequence). Trimming took 1 base from V and 1 from J, leaving 10 bases between them. CDR3 length: 15 amino acids. The CDR3 loop reads CASSIVRGYNYGYTF. CDR3 DNA: TGTGCCAGTAGTATAGTGAGGGGATATAACTATGGCTACACCTTC.

The genes are TRBV5-1 and TRBJ2-1; D call uncertain. Looked up from germline, CDR1 is SGHRS and CDR2 is YFSETQ. Trimming removed 4 bases at V and 5 bases at J, with 13 bases between. This CDR3 is built from 14 residues. CDR3 in DNA: TGCGCCAGCAGCACCGGACGGGCGGACAATGAGCAGTTCTTC. Protein: CASSTGRADNEQFF.

V usage is TRBV9 and J usage is TRBJ2-1; TRBD2 matches at 8 bases. Germline trimming cut 3 bases from V and 4 bases from J; bases unmatched to any gene: 6. The germline V gene encodes CDR1 SGDLS and CDR2 YYNGEE. This CDR3 comprises 15 residues. The CDR3 loop is CASSDYGGRYNEQFF. The CDR3 region has the DNA TGTGCCAGCAGCGACTATGGCGGGAGGTACAATGAGCAGTTCTTC.

The chain recombines TRBV30 with TRBJ2-7, with D possibly being TRBD2 (5 bases). V shed 4 bases and J shed 6 bases, with 16 bases lying between them. The CDR3 runs 13 residues. The germline CDR1 and CDR2 sequences are GTSNPN and SVGIG (reference sequence). CDR3: CAWIDSSSLEQYF. Here the CDR3 DNA reads TGTGCCTGGATCGACTCCTCTAGCCTCGAGCAGTACTTC. The full variable domain, rest sourced from reference TRBV30 and TRBJ2-7, is SQTIHQWPATLVQPVGSPLSLECTVEGTSNPNLYWYRQAAGRGLQLLFYSVGIGQISSEVPQNLSASRPQDRQFILSSKKLLLSDSGFYLCAWIDSSSLEQYFGPGTRLTVT.

The rearrangement joins TRBV6-1 to TRBJ2-7; D possibly corresponds to TRBD2 (6 bases). The CDR3 spans 12 residues. Germline values: CDR1 MNHNS, CDR2 SASEGT. Deletions cut 10 bases from V and 2 bases from J, with 12 bases between. The CDR3, as DNA: TGTGCCACCAAGGGACTTACCTACGAGCAGTACGTC. It is translated as CATKGLTYEQYV.

This chain uses TRBV5-4 with TRBJ1-1, with D perhaps TRBD1 (6 bases). The CDR3 has 15 amino acids. From germline, CDR1 is SGHNT and CDR2 YYREEE (reference sequence). Trimming shortened V by 6 bases and J by 0 bases, and 15 bases separated the two germline ends. CDR3 residues: CASNYAGTMNTEAFF. Written as DNA, the CDR3 is TGTGCCAGCAATTATGCCGGGACAATGAACACTGAAGCTTTCTTT.

This chain connects TRBV18 to TRBJ2-6, with D possibly being TRBD1 (6 bases). Germline V lookup: CDR1 KGHSH, CDR2 LQKENI. Trimming removed 5 bases from V and 0 bases from J, with 14 bases in between. The CDR3 covers 17 residues. The CDR3 nucleotides are TGTGCCAGCTCAAACCGGGACACCAGCTCTGGGGCCAACGTCCTGACTTTC. Protein product: CASSNRDTSSGANVLTF.

The chain links TRBV30 to TRBJ1-1; unclear D gene. This CDR3 comprises 15 residues. CDR1 and CDR2 from the germline V gene are GTSNPN and SVGIG (reference sequence). Deletions cut 3 bases from V and 3 bases from J, with 17 bases between. Written as DNA, the CDR3 is TGTGCCTGGAGCCCTAGCGAAAAGCCGTACACTGAAGCTTTCTTT. Its translation is CAWSPSEKPYTEAFF.

The chain links TRBV19 to TRBJ1-2; 9 positions match TRBD1. CDR3 length equals 15 residues. The trim removed 6 bases at V and 7 bases at J, leaving 12 bases unmatched. Germline V gives CDR1 LNHDA, CDR2 SQIVND (reference sequence). Here the CDR3 reads CASSFRDRVPLGYTF. The CDR3 coding sequence is TGTGCCAGTAGCTTCCGGGACAGGGTGCCCCTTGGCTACACCTTC.

The chain uses TRBV27 and TRBJ2-3; 7 nucleotides match TRBD2. Per germline, CDR1 MNHEY and CDR2 SMNVEV (reference sequence). The length of the CDR3 is 18 residues. V shed 3 bases, J shed 0 bases, and the junction held 12 bases outside the gene matches. CDR3 amino acids: CASSFRFLAELSTDTQYF. The CDR3 DNA reads as TGTGCCAGCAGTTTCCGGTTTCTAGCGGAGCTCAGCACAGATACGCAGTATTTT.

V usage is TRBV4-3 and J usage is TRBJ2-5; the D is unclear. This CDR3 is built from 14 residues. CDR1 and CDR2 (germline): LGHNA, YSLEER. Trimming left V 0 bases short and J 2 bases short, with 7 bases between. CDR3 region: CASSQDTSQETQYF. DNA of the CDR3: TGCGCCAGCAGCCAAGATACATCTCAAGAGACCCAGTACTTC.

The chain carries TRBV7-9 and TRBJ2-3, with 8 bases fitting TRBD1. The CDR3 is made up of 15 amino acids. Germline CDR1 and CDR2: SEHNR and FQNEAQ (reference sequence). The ends lost 5 bases at V and 1 base at J; junction bases unmatched: 5. The CDR3 is CASSLPTGGTDTQYF. As DNA, the CDR3 is TGTGCCAGCAGCCTGCCGACAGGGGGCACAGATACGCAGTATTTT.

This clone was seen a single time. The chain carries TRBV15 and TRBJ2-7; D is uncertain. Germline V CDR1 and CDR2: LNHNV, YYDKDF (reference sequence). The CDR3 is 14 amino acids. The V gene lost 0 bases and the J gene lost 4 bases, with 10 bases spanning the gap. The CDR3 DNA is TGTGCCACCAGCAGAGATACTGGCCCATACGAGCAGTACTTC. The encoded protein is CATSRDTGPYEQYF.

The chain links TRBV4-1 to TRBJ1-3; no firm D call. This CDR3 has 16 amino acids. V was shortened by 0 bases and J by 0 bases, with 9 bases between the two germline ends. Germline CDR1 is MGHRA and CDR2 is YSYEKL. CDR3 DNA sequence: TGCGCCAGCAGCCAAGAAGGACGGAGCTCTGGAAACACCATATATTTT. Amino acids: CASSQEGRSSGNTIYF.

The V and J genes are TRBV19 and TRBJ2-3, with 9 positions matching TRBD2. CDR1 is LNHDA and CDR2 is SQIVND in the germline V gene (reference sequence). V dropped 4 bases and J dropped 2; count of bases not matched to a gene: 1. The CDR3 loop spans 14 amino acids. The CDR3 sequence is CASSSGRVTDTQYF. CDR3 in DNA: TGTGCCAGTAGTAGCGGGAGGGTCACAGATACGCAGTATTTT.

The chain links TRBV15 to TRBJ1-5; D remains ambiguous. The germline V and J ends were trimmed by 11 bases and 1 base, with 12 bases remaining between them. Germline values: CDR1 LNHNV, CDR2 YYDKDF (reference sequence). The CDR3 has 13 residues. This CDR3 reads CAPERRSNQPQHF. For the CDR3, the DNA is TGTGCCCCCGAGAGGAGGAGCAATCAGCCCCAGCATTTT.

The chain has TRBV13 and TRBJ2-1; possible D gene TRBD1, 6 bases. From germline, CDR1 is PRHDT and CDR2 FYEKMQ (reference sequence). The length of the CDR3 is 15 residues. Trimming shortened V by 4 bases and J by 5 bases, and 15 bases separated the two germline ends. CDR3 sequence reads: CASSSSGQRDNEQFF. Written as DNA, the CDR3 is TGTGCCAGCAGCTCGTCTGGACAGCGTGACAATGAGCAGTTCTTC.

The genes are TRBV21-1 and TRBJ2-7. TRBV21-1 is listed as a pseudogene. CDR3 size: 15 residues. The CDR3 bases are TGTGCCAGCAGCAAAGGGAACCTGAAGTCCTACGAGCAGTACTTC. Translating gives CASSKGNLKSYEQYF.

The gene calls are TRBV7-9 and TRBJ2-3; the D call may be TRBD1 or TRBD2 (6 bases each). Trimming stripped 6 bases from V and 0 bases from J, with 16 bases between. CDR1 is SEHNR and CDR2 is FQNEAQ in the germline V gene (reference sequence). The CDR3 totals 16 residues. The DNA for the CDR3 is TGTGCCAGCAGAACCGCGGGACAAACTAGCACAGATACGCAGTATTTT. Residues: CASRTAGQTSTDTQYF.

This clone has just one count. The chain links TRBV18 to TRBJ1-2; possibly TRBD1 for D (6 bases). The ends were cut back, 3 bases at V and 4 bases at J, with 12 bases in the middle. The CDR3 covers 14 residues. Germline CDR1 is KGHSH and CDR2 is LQKENI. In DNA form, the CDR3 reads TGTGCCAGCTCACCGACAGGAGGGAGCTATGGCTACACCTTC. Residues: CASSPTGGSYGYTF.

The rearrangement uses TRBV4-2 and TRBJ1-1; D gene ambiguous. The V end lost 4 bases, the J end lost 8 bases, and 17 bases lay between the germline ends. CDR1 is LGHNA, CDR2 YNFKEQ, per germline. The CDR3 runs to 14 residues. CDR3 sequence reads: CASSPDERHSEAFF. In DNA form, the CDR3 reads TGTGCCAGCAGCCCCGACGAACGACATTCGGAAGCTTTCTTT.

The chain employs TRBV5-1 and TRBJ1-2; 11 bases line up with TRBD1. The germline V gene has CDR1 SGHRS and CDR2 YFSETQ. V shed 3 bases and J 6 bases; nucleotides not matched to a gene: 7. This CDR3 is built from 15 residues. The CDR3 sequence is CASSSLPGQGDGYTF. The DNA for the CDR3 is TGCGCCAGCAGCTCTCTTCCGGGACAGGGGGATGGCTACACCTTC.

This chain connects TRBV11-2 to TRBJ1-1, with D perhaps matching TRBD1 (6 bases). CDR3 length: 15 amino acids. Germline V gene data show CDR1 as SGHAT and CDR2 as FQNNGV. Trimming removed 5 bases from V and 0 bases from J, with 13 bases in between. The chain's CDR3 is CASSNRQVMNTEAFF. In nucleotides, the CDR3 is TGTGCCAGCAGCAATCGACAGGTAATGAACACTGAAGCTTTCTTT.

The chain carries TRBV9 and TRBJ2-3, with 10 nucleotides matching TRBD2. The V gene's germline CDR1 is SGDLS and CDR2 YYNGEE. V lost 0 bases and J lost 5; bases outside the gene matches: 6. This CDR3 region has 16 residues. CDR3 in DNA: TGTGCCAGCAGCGTAGTATTTAGCGGGGGGCTAGATACGCAGTATTTT. This gives the protein CASSVVFSGGLDTQYF.

This clone occurred once. V gene TRBV16 combines with J gene TRBJ2-2, with 12 bases that match TRBD2. The V gene end was trimmed by 4 bases and the J gene end by 5 bases; junction bases not matched to a gene: 5. Germline V CDR1 and CDR2: KGHSY, FQNENV. CDR3 size: 16 residues. CDR3 in DNA: TGTGCCAGCAGCCGGCGACTAGCGGGAGTTACCGGGGAGCTGTTTTTT. It codes for CASSRRLAGVTGELFF.